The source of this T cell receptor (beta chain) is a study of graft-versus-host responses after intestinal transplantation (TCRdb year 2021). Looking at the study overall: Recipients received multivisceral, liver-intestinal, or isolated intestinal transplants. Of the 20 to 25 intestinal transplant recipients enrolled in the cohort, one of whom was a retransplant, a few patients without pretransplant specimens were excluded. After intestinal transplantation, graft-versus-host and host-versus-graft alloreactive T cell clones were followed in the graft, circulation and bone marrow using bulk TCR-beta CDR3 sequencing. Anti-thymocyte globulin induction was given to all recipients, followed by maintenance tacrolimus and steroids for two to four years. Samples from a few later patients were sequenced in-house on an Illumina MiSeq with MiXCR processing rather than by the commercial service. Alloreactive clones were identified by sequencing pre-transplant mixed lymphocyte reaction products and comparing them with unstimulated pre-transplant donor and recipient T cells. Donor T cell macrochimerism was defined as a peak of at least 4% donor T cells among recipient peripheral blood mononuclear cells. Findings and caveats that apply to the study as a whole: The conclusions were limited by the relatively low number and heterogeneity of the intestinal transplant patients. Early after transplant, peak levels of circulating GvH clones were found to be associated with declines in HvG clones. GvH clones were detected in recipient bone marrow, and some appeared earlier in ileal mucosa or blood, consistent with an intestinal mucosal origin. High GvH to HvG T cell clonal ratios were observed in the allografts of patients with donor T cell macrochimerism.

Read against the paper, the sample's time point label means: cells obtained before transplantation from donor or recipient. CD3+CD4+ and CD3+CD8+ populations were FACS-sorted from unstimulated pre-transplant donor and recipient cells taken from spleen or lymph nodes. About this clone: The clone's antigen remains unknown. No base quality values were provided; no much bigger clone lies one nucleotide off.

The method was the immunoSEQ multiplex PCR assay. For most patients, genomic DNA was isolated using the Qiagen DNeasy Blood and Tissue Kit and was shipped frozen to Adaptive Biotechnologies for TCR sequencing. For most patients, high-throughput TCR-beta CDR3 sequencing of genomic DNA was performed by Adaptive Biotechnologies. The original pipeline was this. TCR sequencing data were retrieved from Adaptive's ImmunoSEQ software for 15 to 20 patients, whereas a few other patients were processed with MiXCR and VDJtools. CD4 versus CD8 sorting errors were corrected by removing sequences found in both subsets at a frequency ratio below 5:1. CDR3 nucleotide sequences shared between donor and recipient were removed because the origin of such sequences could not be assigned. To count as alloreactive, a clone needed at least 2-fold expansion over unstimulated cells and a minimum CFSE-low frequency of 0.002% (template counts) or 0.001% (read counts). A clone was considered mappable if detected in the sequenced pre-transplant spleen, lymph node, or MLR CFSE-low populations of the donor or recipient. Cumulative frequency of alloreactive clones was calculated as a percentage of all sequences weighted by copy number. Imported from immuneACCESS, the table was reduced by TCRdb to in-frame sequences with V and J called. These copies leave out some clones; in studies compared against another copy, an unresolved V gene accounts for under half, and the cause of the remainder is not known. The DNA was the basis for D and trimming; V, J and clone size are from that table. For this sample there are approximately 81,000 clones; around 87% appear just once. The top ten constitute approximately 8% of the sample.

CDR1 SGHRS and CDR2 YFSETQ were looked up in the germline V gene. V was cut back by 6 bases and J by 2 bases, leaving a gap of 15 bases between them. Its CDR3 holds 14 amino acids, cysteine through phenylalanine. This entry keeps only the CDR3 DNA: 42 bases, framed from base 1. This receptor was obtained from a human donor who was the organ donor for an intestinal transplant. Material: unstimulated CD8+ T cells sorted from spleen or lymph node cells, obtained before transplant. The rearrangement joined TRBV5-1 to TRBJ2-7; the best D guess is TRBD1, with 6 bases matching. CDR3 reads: CASTPSAGAYEQYF. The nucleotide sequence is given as TGCGCCAGCACCCCCTCGGCAGGGGCCTACGAGCAGTACTTC.